Sequencing of this T cell receptor beta chain was carried out in a study of blood T cell repertoires in COVID-19. Seattle patient enrollment occurred during active infection, with longitudinal follow-up thereafter. Clones were sequenced by immunoSEQ multiplex PCR, and TCRdb holds only the in-frame ones, with some missing. The sample carries approximately 180,000 clones, roughly 76% recorded once. The receptor was derived from a woman of 80 years or more with COVID-19, enrolled during active disease. The material sequenced was peripheral blood.

The CDR3 protein is CASSLWAGVNTEAFF. The CDR3, as DNA: TGTGCCAGCAGCTTGTGGGCAGGGGTGAACACTGAAGCTTTCTTT. The rearrangement uses TRBV5-8 and TRBJ1-1, with a tentative D call TRBD1 (6 bases). CDR1 and CDR2 (germline): SGHTS, YDEGEE. The CDR3 is 15 amino acids. V dropped 1 base and J dropped 0 bases, with 10 bases sitting between them.